Shown below are 4 T cell receptor beta chains from a single sample sequenced in a study of shared clonotypes between healthy human individuals. Generated by immunoSEQ multiplex PCR, the TCRdb table keeps only in-frame clones and is missing some. Here the sample spans roughly 1,100,000 clones, 60% to 80% being singletons. Sequencing used memory CD4+ T cells sorted from blood. Regarding subset: CD45RA-negative fraction. All receptors come from a man aged 18-30 years in good health.

The gene calls are TRBV2 and TRBJ1-2; 8 bases match TRBD1. V was clipped by 4 bases and J by 2 bases; unmatched bases: 6. The CDR3 is 15 residues long. Per germline, CDR1 SNHLY and CDR2 FYNNEI. This CDR3 is CASSGTHRGNYGYTF. The CDR3 nucleotides read TGTGCCAGCAGTGGAACTCACAGGGGGAACTATGGCTACACCTTC.

The chain recombines TRBV5-6 with TRBJ2-5; 8 nucleotides match TRBD2. Germline assignment: CDR1 SGHDT and CDR2 YYEEEE. This CDR3 is 15 amino acids long. The junction had 6 bases not matched to a gene; V was cut back by 0 bases and J by 5 bases. The CDR3 DNA is TGTGCCAGCAGCTTGGACGCGGGAGGAGGGGAGACCCAGTACTTC. Amino acid sequence: CASSLDAGGGETQYF.

V gene TRBV5-4 combines with J gene TRBJ2-5; the match to TRBD2 covers 9 bases. V dropped 4 bases and J dropped 2; count of bases not matched to a gene: 6. Germline V CDR1 and CDR2: SGHNT, YYREEE (reference sequence). The CDR3 totals 15 residues. CDR3 DNA: TGTGCCAGCAGCCCAGGGACTAGCCTACAAGAGACCCAGTACTTC. Protein product: CASSPGTSLQETQYF.

This chain links TRBV6-5 with TRBJ2-7; 12 bases align to TRBD2. Unmatched junction bases numbered 5, after V lost 6 bases and J lost 2 bases. The CDR3 contains 15 residues. The V gene's germline CDR1 is MNHEY and CDR2 SVGAGI. The CDR3 reads CASRPLAGGAYEQYF. The CDR3 DNA follows: TGTGCCAGCAGACCCCTAGCGGGAGGGGCCTACGAGCAGTACTTC.